Included here is one T cell receptor (beta chain) sequence, with context. Its antigen is unidentified. MiXCR was run by TCRdb on the 5' RACE reads, yielding one entry per CDR3 protein. The data contain roughly 260,000 distinct CDR3 sequences, approximately 16% of them singletons. This sample is drawn from a study of T-cell memory formation after mild COVID-19. Points from the study as a whole: The appearance of some responding clones in pre-infection memory suggested that cross-reactive memory joined.

Germline CDR1 is DFQATT and CDR2 is SNEGSKA (reference sequence). Losses at the gene ends were 1 base for V and 3 bases for J; bases not matched to a gene: 2. CDR3 length equals 14 residues. This chain links TRBV20-1 with TRBJ1-4; 7 bases are a match to TRBD1. This sequence was found in a man aged 18-30 years who had mild COVID-19 (a few samples of this study predate the infection). Cell type and time point are not known. The sample was PBMCs or a T cell subset sorted from them (not recorded which). CDR3 sequence reads: CSARATGPNEKLFF. In nucleotides, the CDR3 is TGCAGTGCTAGAGCGACAGGGCCTAATGAAAAACTGTTTTTT.